This paragraph reports one T cell receptor (beta chain). It has no known antigen specificity. No much larger clone exists at a distance of one base, and base qualities are not known. TCRbeta CDR3 regions were amplified from genomic DNA using the immunoSEQ Assay, a bias-controlled multiplex PCR. The paper's processing steps were these. Within the assay, amplification of reference gene primers was used to estimate how many nucleated cells each sample contained. To quantify the absolute abundance of each unique TCRbeta CDR3 rearrangement, sequence reads were collapsed and filtered. For each sample, productive Simpson clonality was calculated as the square root of Simpson's diversity index across productive rearrangements. TCRdb holds this immuneACCESS table with in-frame rearrangements only. Some clones are missing; in checked studies, unresolved V genes explain under half, and the rest has no known cause. The D gene and trimming were derived from the DNA, and the V and J assignments and clone size from that table. This sample is represented by about 360,000 clones; around 87% of them were singletons. The ten top clones hold 1% to 1.5% of the sample.

The cysteine opens and the phenylalanine closes a CDR3 of 13 amino acids. Only CDR3 DNA remains: 39 bases, in frame from the first base. V drops 6 bases and J drops 10 bases, leaving 16 bases in between. CDR1 and CDR2 are read off the germline V gene as ENHRY and SYGVKD. The data were taken from a study of blood T cell repertoires in COVID-19 (TCRdb year 2020). Some background on the complete study: The collaborator samples originated in the United States, Italy and Spain and spanned the acute and convalescent phases of COVID-19. The repertoires were made available in a free public database intended to serve as a resource for research on the immune response to SARS-CoV-2. The samples were drawn from two sources: the first 160 participants of the ongoing ImmuneRACE study, and 950 to 1,500 subjects contributed by 6 global collaborators. The dataset comprised deeply sampled blood TCRbeta repertoires from subjects exposed to, actively infected with, or recovered from COVID-19. HLA class I and class II types, where available, came from metadata supplied by the sample provider rather than from assay-based typing. The sample metadata nearly always contained a de-identified subject ID, COVID-19 status, age in years and sex. The material from the prospective study consisted of cDNA or gDNA derived from T cells, B-cell-depleted T cells, or PBMCs. Study-wide conclusions, independent of this receptor: Clinical and demographic metadata were provided uncurated, with the amount varying by source and participant.

Enrolling through a virtual design, the prospective study's participants ranged in age from roughly 18 to 89 years and lived across approximately 25 United States geographic areas. In the prospective study, participants were assigned to cohorts based on the clinical history participants reported in a screening survey and a study questionnaire. ImmuneRACE Cohort 3 recovered participants were defined by two consecutive negative NP/OP PCR tests, healthcare professional clearance, or symptom resolution. Mobile phlebotomists in the prospective study collected whole blood, serum and a nasopharyngeal or oropharyngeal swab from every participant. Participants in the prospective study had the option to provide additional blood draws and questionnaires over a roughly 2-month period. Before DNA extraction, blood samples from the prospective study were shipped at room temperature or frozen.

The clonotype was recovered from a young man who had recovered from COVID-19. The chain joins TRBV10-3 to TRBJ2-1; matching of 5 bases hints at TRBD1 as the D gene. Sequencing was done on a sample of PBMCs or T cells enriched from blood (not recorded which). Read as DNA, the sequence is TGTGCCATCAGGGGAACAGGTTTTGGGGAGCAGTTCTTC. This translates into CAIRGTGFGEQFF.